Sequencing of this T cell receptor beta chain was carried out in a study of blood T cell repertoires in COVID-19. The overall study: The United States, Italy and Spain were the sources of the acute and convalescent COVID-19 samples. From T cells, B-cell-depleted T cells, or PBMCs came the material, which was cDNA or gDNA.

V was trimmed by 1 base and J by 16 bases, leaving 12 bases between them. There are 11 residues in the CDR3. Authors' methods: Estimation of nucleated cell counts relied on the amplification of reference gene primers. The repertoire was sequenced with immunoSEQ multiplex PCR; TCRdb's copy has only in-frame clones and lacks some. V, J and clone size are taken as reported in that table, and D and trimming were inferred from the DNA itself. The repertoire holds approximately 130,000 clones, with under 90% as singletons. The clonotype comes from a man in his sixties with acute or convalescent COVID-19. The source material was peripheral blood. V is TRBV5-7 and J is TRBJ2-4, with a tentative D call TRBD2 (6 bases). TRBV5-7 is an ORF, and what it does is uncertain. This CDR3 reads CASSLPGLSYF. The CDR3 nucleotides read TGTGCCAGCAGCTTGCCGGGACTGTCATACTTC.